The 9 T cell receptor beta chains below were found in one sample sequenced in a study of blood T cell repertoires in COVID-19. Profiled with immunoSEQ multiplex PCR; TCRdb holds only in-frame clones, not every one. This sample has approximately 170,000 clones, with approximately 80% found just once. Material for sequencing was PBMCs or T cells enriched from blood (not recorded which). All receptors derive from a man aged 35 to 55 who had recovered from COVID-19.

The CDR3 sequence is CASSYLEENQPQHF. The CDR3 DNA reads TGTGCCAGCAGTTACCTTGAGGAAAATCAGCCCCAGCATTTT. This chain joins TRBV6-6 and TRBJ1-5; D gene ambiguous. Trimming pared 2 bases from V and 4 bases from J, leaving 9 bases between. The CDR3 is made up of 14 amino acids. The germline CDR1 and CDR2 sequences are MNHNY and SVGAGI (reference sequence).

This chain links TRBV7-7 with TRBJ2-1; 7 nucleotides match TRBD2. Unmatched junction bases numbered 2, after V lost 1 base and J lost 2 bases. The germline gives CDR1 SSHAT, CDR2 FNYEAQ (reference sequence). The CDR3 is made up of 15 amino acids. CDR3 DNA: TGTGCCAGCAGCTTAGTTGGGGGGGCCTACAATGAGCAGTTCTTC. Translation gives CASSLVGGAYNEQFF.

This clone appeared once. The genes are TRBV4-2 and TRBJ1-4; D call uncertain. Germline assignment: CDR1 LGHNA and CDR2 YNFKEQ. This CDR3 comprises 16 residues. Between the trimmed V and J ends, which lost 3 bases and 0 bases, there was a span of 11 bases. The CDR3 sequence: CASSQAYGATNEKLFF. DNA of the CDR3: TGTGCCAGCAGCCAGGCCTACGGGGCAACTAATGAAAAACTGTTTTTT.

The chain joins TRBV4-1 to TRBJ1-3; D is ambiguous. Trimming pared 1 base from V and 0 bases from J, leaving 7 bases between. The germline gives CDR1 MGHRA, CDR2 YSYEKL. The CDR3 length is 15 residues. The CDR3 here is CASSQVEGSGNTIYF. In nucleotides, the CDR3 is TGCGCCAGCAGCCAAGTGGAGGGCTCTGGAAACACCATATATTTT.

This clone has ten or more counts. CDR3 in amino acids: CASSPGPLLNYGYTF. As DNA, the CDR3 is TGTGCCAGTAGTCCAGGGCCCTTACTGAACTATGGCTACACCTTC. This chain joins TRBV19 and TRBJ1-2; TRBD1 is a possible D gene (5 bases). Per germline, CDR1 LNHDA and CDR2 SQIVND (reference sequence). This CDR3 region has 15 residues. Trimming cost V 5 bases and J 2 bases, with 15 bases left between them.

This sequence joins TRBV11-3 and TRBJ2-7; TRBD1 is a possible D gene (6 bases). CDR1 is SGHNT and CDR2 is YENEEA in the germline V gene. This CDR3 is built from 13 residues. V lost 4 bases and J 5 bases, leaving 12 bases between the germline ends. In nucleotides, the CDR3 is TGTGCCAGCAGCTCCGGGACATATGACGAGCAGTACTTC. Protein: CASSSGTYDEQYF.

This clone occurred once. V gene TRBV7-9 combines with J gene TRBJ2-5, with D maybe TRBD2 (6 bases). V shed 5 bases and J shed 2 bases, with 15 bases lying between them. Per the germline V gene, CDR1 is SEHNR and CDR2 is FQNEAQ (reference sequence). The CDR3 length is 15 residues. CDR3 region: CASSRDLGGQETQYF. The CDR3 coding sequence is TGTGCCAGCAGCCGAGACCTGGGGGGACAAGAGACCCAGTACTTC.

The CDR3: CASSLQGVGQPQHF. The CDR3 bases are TGTGCCAGCAGCTTACAGGGGGTCGGGCAGCCCCAGCATTTT. V gene TRBV7-2 combines with J gene TRBJ1-5; 7 bases are shared with TRBD1. V shed 2 bases and J 7 bases; nucleotides not matched to a gene: 5. CDR3 length: 14 residues. Per the germline V gene, CDR1 is SGHTA and CDR2 is FQGNSA.

The V call is TRBV5-4, the J call TRBJ1-1; D is ambiguous. Germline values: CDR1 SGHNT, CDR2 YYREEE (reference sequence). Trimming pared 2 bases from V and 0 bases from J, leaving 8 bases between. There are 14 residues in the CDR3. CDR3 sequence: CASSFEGLNTEAFF. The CDR3 region has the DNA TGTGCCAGCAGCTTCGAGGGATTGAACACTGAAGCTTTCTTT.